This T cell receptor beta chain is drawn from a study of sequential checkpoint blockade in melanoma. Study summary: First-line arms were nivolumab then ipilimumab, or the reverse, randomized 1:1. Each arm's sequence ended with maintenance nivolumab.

Documented treatment: randomized to nivolumab then ipilimumab (arm A) or the reverse (arm B). Clones were sequenced by immunoSEQ multiplex PCR, and TCRdb holds only the in-frame ones, with some missing. Of tens of thousands of clones listed, 82% are singletons. CDR3 length: 15 amino acids. V was trimmed by 4 bases and J by 2 bases, leaving 15 bases between them. The V gene's germline CDR1 is SGHKS and CDR2 YYEKEE (reference sequence). The sequence was obtained from a human donor with melanoma. The chain joins TRBV5-5 to TRBJ1-2; weak D call: TRBD1 (6 bases). Material: CD8+ T cells sorted from blood (inferred from file names), obtained from a patient given nivolumab and ipilimumab in sequence. The CDR3 region is CASSPSRTANYGYTF. The DNA of the CDR3 is TGTGCCAGCAGCCCGTCCCGGACAGCCAACTATGGCTACACCTTC.